This is a list of T cell receptor beta chains from one sample in a study of identical twins. In TCRdb, the 5' RACE reads were re-called with MiXCR into one record per CDR3 protein. The sample has under 300,000 distinct CDR3 sequences, roughly 13% seen once; the top ten hold approximately 10%. The sample consisted of memory (CD45RO+) T cells sorted from blood. These receptors all come from a woman between 18 and 29 years old in good health. Both conserved end residues are trimmed from each CDR3. D genes are given only for firm matches.

d_call j_call v_call cdr3_aa
TRBD2 TRBJ2-3 TRBV24-1 ATARGGLAGDTQY
NA TRBJ1-2 TRBV9 ASSVTETYGYT
NA TRBJ1-2 TRBV12-3/TRBV12-4 ASSLGAGGYT
TRBD1 TRBJ1-2 TRBV20-1 SAYSTAGGANGYT
TRBD2 TRBJ2-2 TRBV7-9 ASSELPGTSVAGELF
NA TRBJ1-1 TRBV21-1 ASSRGSGEMKGEAF
TRBD2 TRBJ2-1 TRBV20-1 SASPPGGEQF
TRBD1 TRBJ1-2 TRBV3-1 ASSPRQGESYGYT
NA TRBJ2-7 TRBV20-1 SAENSGTPSYEQY
NA TRBJ2-3 TRBV29-1 SVDPPGGGTDTQY
NA TRBJ2-5 TRBV7-9 ASSLTPAEGQY
NA TRBJ2-6 TRBV15 ATSRGPHSGANVLT
TRBD1 TRBJ1-2 TRBV19 ASSIGGRNRGFGYT
NA TRBJ2-1 TRBV7-3 ASSLTGTLNEQF
NA TRBJ1-4 TRBV9 ASSSWQGGEEKLF
TRBD2 TRBJ2-7 TRBV12-3/TRBV12-4 ASSLGGAGGPKTPPTFQQY
NA TRBJ2-5 TRBV6-2/TRBV6-3 ASSYHTTGGQTQY
TRBD2 TRBJ2-1 TRBV7-9 ASKATSGVDEQF
NA TRBJ2-3 TRBV12-3/TRBV12-4 ASSPHRYYTQY
TRBD2 TRBJ2-7 TRBV7-2 ASSSSSGRAYEQY
NA TRBJ1-1 TRBV19 ASSTQTGRVEAF
NA TRBJ2-4 TRBV5-4 ASSLVGGRDIQY
NA TRBJ2-3 TRBV24-1 ATSDSGNTQY
NA TRBJ1-1 TRBV6-2/TRBV6-3 ASSYGRRNTEAF
TRBD2 TRBJ2-1 TRBV20-1 SASGTSGYNEQF
NA TRBJ1-2 TRBV12-3/TRBV12-4 ASSLRGGVFYGYT
NA TRBJ2-7 TRBV23-1 ADYWGQGPGTLTYEQY
NA TRBJ1-6 TRBV12-3/TRBV12-4 ASSPIRDLPPLH
NA TRBJ2-7 TRBV7-2 ASSLGYREIYEQY
NA TRBJ2-7 TRBV30 AWVSKSRWEQY
NA TRBJ1-1 TRBV12-3/TRBV12-4 ASSFFSRPETTEAF
NA TRBJ2-7 TRBV5-1 ASSPARAYYEQY
NA TRBJ2-7 TRBV2 ASRTGRLDEQY
NA TRBJ2-1 TRBV20-1 SASRASHRGNEQF
TRBD2 TRBJ2-5 TRBV20-1 SAVSSGGWETQY
NA TRBJ1-1 TRBV12-3/TRBV12-4 ASSLRGGTEAF
NA TRBJ1-1 TRBV20-1 SARDGMNTEAF
NA TRBJ2-5 TRBV12-1 AILPIGKETQY
TRBD2 TRBJ2-5 TRBV7-9 ASSLKLAGAPGETQY
NA TRBJ1-4 TRBV3-1 ASSQMRGEKLF
TRBD2 TRBJ2-3 TRBV11-1 ASSSLAGGSTDTQY
NA TRBJ1-6 TRBV12-3/TRBV12-4 ASSLQLSRNSPLH
NA TRBJ2-1 TRBV15 ATSRDSQAEQF
NA TRBJ2-3 TRBV20-1 SARDNAKSGDTQY
NA TRBJ2-7 TRBV27 ASSLSSQGPYEQY
NA TRBJ1-1 TRBV14 ASSQSWGYTEAF
NA TRBJ2-2 TRBV5-1 ASSLIRDTGELF
TRBD1 TRBJ1-2 TRBV7-2 ASSSGQGYGYT
TRBD1 TRBJ1-1 TRBV6-2/TRBV6-3 ASSRVGQVATEAF
TRBD1 TRBJ1-6 TRBV20-1 SFRRQGRNSPLH
NA TRBJ1-2 TRBV12-3/TRBV12-4 ASSPLTGTPYGYT
TRBD1 TRBJ2-7 TRBV5-6 ASSPNRGEQY
TRBD2 TRBJ2-3 TRBV12-3/TRBV12-4 ASTLRLAGHTDTQY
NA TRBJ2-3 TRBV30 AWGIIDTQY
TRBD2 TRBJ2-1 TRBV2 ASGLAAYNEQF